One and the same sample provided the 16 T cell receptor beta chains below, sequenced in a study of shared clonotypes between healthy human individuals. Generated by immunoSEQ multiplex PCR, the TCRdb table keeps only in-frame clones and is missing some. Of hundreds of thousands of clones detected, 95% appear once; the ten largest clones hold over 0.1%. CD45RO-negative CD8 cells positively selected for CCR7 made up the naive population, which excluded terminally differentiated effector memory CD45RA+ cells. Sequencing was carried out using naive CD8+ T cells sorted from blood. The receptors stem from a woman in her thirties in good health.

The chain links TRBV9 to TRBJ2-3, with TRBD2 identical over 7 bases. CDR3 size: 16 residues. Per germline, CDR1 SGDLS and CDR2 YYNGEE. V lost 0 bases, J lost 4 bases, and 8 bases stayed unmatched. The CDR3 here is CASSVGAGALADTQYF. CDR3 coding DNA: TGTGCCAGCAGCGTAGGTGCGGGAGCGCTGGCAGATACGCAGTATTTT.

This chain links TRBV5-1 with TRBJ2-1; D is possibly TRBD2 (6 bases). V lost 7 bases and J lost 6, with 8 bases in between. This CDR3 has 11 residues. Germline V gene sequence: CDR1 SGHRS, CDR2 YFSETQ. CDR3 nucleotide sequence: TGCGCCAGCGGGGACTTCAATGAGCAGTTCTTC. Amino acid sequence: CASGDFNEQFF. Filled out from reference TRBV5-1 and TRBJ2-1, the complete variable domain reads KAGVTQTPRYLIKTRGQQVTLSCSPISGHRSVSWYQQTPGQGLQFLFEYFSETQRNKGNFPGRFSGRQFSNSRSEMNVSTLELGDSALYLCASGDFNEQFFGPGTRLTVL.

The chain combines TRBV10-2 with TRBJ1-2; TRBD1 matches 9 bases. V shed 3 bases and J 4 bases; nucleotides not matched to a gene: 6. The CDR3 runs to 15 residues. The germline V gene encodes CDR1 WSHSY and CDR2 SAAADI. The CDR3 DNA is TGCGCCAGCAGTGAATCATGGACAGGGGTCTATGGCTACACCTTC. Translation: CASSESWTGVYGYTF.

This CDR3 reads CASSYGWRAEAFF. The CDR3 DNA reads as TGTGCCAGCAGTTACGGGTGGAGGGCTGAAGCTTTCTTT. The V and J genes are TRBV6-5 and TRBJ1-1; no firm D call. Germline CDR1 MNHEY, CDR2 SVGAGI. The CDR3 extends over 13 amino acids. Trimming cost V 2 bases and J 6 bases, with 10 bases left between them.

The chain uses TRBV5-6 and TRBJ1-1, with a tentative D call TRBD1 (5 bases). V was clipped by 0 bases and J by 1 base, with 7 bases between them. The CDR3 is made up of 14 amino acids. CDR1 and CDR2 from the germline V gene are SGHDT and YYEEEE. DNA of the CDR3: TGTGCCAGCAGCTTGGACGGGGGGAACACTGAAGCTTTCTTT. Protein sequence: CASSLDGGNTEAFF.

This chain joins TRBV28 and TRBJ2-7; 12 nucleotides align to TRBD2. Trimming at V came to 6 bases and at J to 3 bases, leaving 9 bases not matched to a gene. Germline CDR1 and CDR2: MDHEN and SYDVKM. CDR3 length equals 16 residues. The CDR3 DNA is TGTGCCAGCAGCCCGGGGCTAGCGGGAGGGGACTACGAGCAGTACTTC. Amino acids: CASSPGLAGGDYEQYF.

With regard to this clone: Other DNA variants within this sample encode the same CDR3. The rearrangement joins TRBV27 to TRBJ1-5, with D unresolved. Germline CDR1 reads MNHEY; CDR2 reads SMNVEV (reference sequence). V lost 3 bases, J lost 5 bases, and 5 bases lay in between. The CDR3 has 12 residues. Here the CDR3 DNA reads TGTGCCAGCAGTTTCGCAGATCAGCCCCAGCATTTT. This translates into CASSFADQPQHF.

Written as DNA, the CDR3 is TGTGCCAGCACCATTTTCCCCAATAGCGGGAGGGGGCAGGACGAGCAGTACTTC. Its translation: CASTIFPNSGRGQDEQYF. The V gene is TRBV11-2, the J gene TRBJ2-7, with 11 bases matching TRBD2. The CDR3 loop spans 18 amino acids. V lost 7 bases, J lost 5 bases, and 19 bases stayed unmatched. Germline V CDR1 and CDR2: SGHAT, FQNNGV.

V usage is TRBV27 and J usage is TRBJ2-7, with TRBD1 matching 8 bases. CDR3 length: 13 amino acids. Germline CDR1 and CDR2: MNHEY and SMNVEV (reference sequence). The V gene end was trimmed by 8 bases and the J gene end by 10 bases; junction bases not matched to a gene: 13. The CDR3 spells CASGLPDRAGQYF. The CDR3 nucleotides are TGTGCCAGCGGACTCCCGGACAGGGCGGGACAGTACTTC.

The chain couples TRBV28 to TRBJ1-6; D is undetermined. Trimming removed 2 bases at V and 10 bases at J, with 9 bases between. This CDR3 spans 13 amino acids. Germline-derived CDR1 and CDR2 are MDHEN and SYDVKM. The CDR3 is CASSLQFKSPLHF. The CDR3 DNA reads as TGTGCCAGCAGTTTACAGTTTAAATCACCCCTCCACTTT.

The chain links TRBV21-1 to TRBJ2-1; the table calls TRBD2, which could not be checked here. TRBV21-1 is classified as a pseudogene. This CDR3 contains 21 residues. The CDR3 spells CASSKAIPGLAGGSSYNEQFF. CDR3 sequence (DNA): TGTGCCAGCAGCAAAGCAATCCCGGGACTAGCGGGAGGTAGCTCCTACAATGAGCAGTTCTTC.

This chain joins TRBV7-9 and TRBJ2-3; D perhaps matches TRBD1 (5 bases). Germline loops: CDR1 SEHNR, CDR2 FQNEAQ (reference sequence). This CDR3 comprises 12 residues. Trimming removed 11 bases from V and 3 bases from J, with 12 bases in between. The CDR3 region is CAPAPGTDTQYF. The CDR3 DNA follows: TGTGCCCCGGCGCCAGGGACAGATACGCAGTATTTT.

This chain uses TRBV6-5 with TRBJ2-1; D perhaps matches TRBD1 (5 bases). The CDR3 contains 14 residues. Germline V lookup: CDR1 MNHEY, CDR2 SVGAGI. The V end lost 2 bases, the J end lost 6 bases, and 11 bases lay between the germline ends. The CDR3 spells CASSYGANSNEQFF. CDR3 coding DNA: TGTGCCAGCAGTTACGGGGCTAACTCCAATGAGCAGTTCTTC.

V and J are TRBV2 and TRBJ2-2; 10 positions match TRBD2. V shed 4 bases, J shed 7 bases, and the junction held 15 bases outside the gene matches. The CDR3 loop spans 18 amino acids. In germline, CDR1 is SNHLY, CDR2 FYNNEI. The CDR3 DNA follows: TGTGCCAGCAGTGGTTTGAAAGCGGGAGGGCCCAGGGTCGGGGAGCTGTTTTTT. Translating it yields CASSGLKAGGPRVGELFF.

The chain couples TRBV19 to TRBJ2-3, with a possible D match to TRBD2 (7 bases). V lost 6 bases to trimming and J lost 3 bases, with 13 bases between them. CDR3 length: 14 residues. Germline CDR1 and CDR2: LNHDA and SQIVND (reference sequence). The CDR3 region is CASRFRGGTDTQYF. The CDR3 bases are TGTGCCAGTAGATTTAGGGGGGGGACAGATACGCAGTATTTT.

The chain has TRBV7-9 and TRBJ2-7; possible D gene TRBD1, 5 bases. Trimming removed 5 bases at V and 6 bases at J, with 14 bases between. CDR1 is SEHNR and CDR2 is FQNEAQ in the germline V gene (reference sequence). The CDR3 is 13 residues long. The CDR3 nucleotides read TGTGCCAGCAGCAAGACAGTAGTCGGCGAGCAGTACTTC. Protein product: CASSKTVVGEQYF.